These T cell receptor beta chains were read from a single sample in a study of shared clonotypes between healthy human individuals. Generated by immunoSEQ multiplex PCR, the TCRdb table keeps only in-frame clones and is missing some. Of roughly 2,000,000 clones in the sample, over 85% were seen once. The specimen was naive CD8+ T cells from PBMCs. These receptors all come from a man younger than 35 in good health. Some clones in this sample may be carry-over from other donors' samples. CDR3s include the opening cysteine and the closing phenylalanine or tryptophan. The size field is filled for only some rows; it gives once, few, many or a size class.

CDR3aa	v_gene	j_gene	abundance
CATSDGPTYEQYF	TRBV15	TRBJ2-7	-
CASSLARASGTPWDEQFF	TRBV11-2	TRBJ2-1	-
CASSLGGGFEQYF	TRBV13	TRBJ2-7	-
CASSLSQGVTQYF	TRBV5-6	TRBJ2-5	-
CASSYSTGNYGYTF	TRBV6-5	TRBJ1-2	few
CATSRDPSMTRDNQPQHF	TRBV15	TRBJ1-5	-
CASSVAWDNQETQYF	TRBV9	TRBJ2-5	-
CASSQDKTSGKYNEQFF	TRBV4-3	TRBJ2-1	-
CASSLLAAEVETQYF	TRBV28	TRBJ2-5	once
CATRRVSSYNEQFF	TRBV6-1	TRBJ2-1	-
CASSMDSRVYTEAFF	TRBV19	TRBJ1-1	few
CASSSMTGTEAFF	TRBV5-1	TRBJ1-1	-
CATSRDRQASYGYTF	TRBV15	TRBJ1-2	-
CASSSGRTGGFQPQHF	TRBV28	TRBJ1-5	-
CASSLLGPSGTSDEQFF	TRBV27	TRBJ2-1	once
CASSQTGVMNTEAFF	TRBV6-5	TRBJ1-1	-
CASSFDLNQPQHF	TRBV7-6	TRBJ1-5	few
CASSSPGRYNEQFF	TRBV28	TRBJ2-1	-
CASSYGLAGLYNEQFF	TRBV6-5	TRBJ2-1	-
CASSPDRVGQPQHF	TRBV6-5	TRBJ1-5	-
CASSFGAGELFF	TRBV27	TRBJ2-2	-
CASSQRAREKLFF	TRBV4-3	TRBJ1-4	-
CATPTGLGSTDTQYF	TRBV25-1	TRBJ2-3	-
CASHRSGNTIYF	TRBV27	TRBJ1-3	-
CASSVERSGTSYEQYF	TRBV9	TRBJ2-7	-
CASSVGQGEQYF	TRBV9	TRBJ2-3	-
CATSEEPGLAQYEQYF	TRBV15	TRBJ2-7	once
CSVSGTFYEQYF	TRBV29-1	TRBJ2-7	-
CASSFGAGQGTYEQYF	TRBV5-8	TRBJ2-7	-
CASSYPSRLEQYF	TRBV7-9	TRBJ2-7	-
CASSSPTGQGKAFF	TRBV11-2	TRBJ1-1	-
CASSGMGTDTQYF	TRBV7-3	TRBJ2-3	-
CASSSPEGTTEAFF	TRBV7-8	TRBJ1-1	-
CASRERGGQNNEQFF	TRBV6-5	TRBJ2-1	once
CASSSRDRGNNEQFF	TRBV13	TRBJ2-1	-